This passage covers 29 T cell receptor beta chains from one sample sequenced in a study of breast tumors, draining lymph nodes, adjacent tissues. TCRdb re-called the multiplex PCR reads through MiXCR, storing one row per CDR3 protein. The sample lists more than 50,000 distinct CDR3 sequences; approximately 57% were seen once. Specimen: breast tumor tissue. These TCRs come from a female donor with breast cancer. Some clones in this sample may be carry-over from other donors' samples.

This clonotype was seen ten or more times. J is TRBJ2-3 and V is TRBV18; D is undetermined. The germline V and J ends were trimmed by 6 bases and 2 bases, with 6 bases remaining between them. From germline, CDR1 is KGHSH and CDR2 LQKENI. The CDR3 is 12 amino acids. The chain's CDR3 is CASSRYTDTQYF. The CDR3 nucleotides read TGTGCCAGCTCGCGTTACACAGATACGCAGTATTTT. The variable domain in full, with the rest retrieved from reference TRBV18 and TRBJ2-3, is NAGVMQNPRHLVRRRGQEARLRCSPMKGHSHVYWYRQLPEEGLKFMVYLQKENIIDESGMPKERFSAEFPKEGPSILRIQQVVRGDSAAYFCASSRYTDTQYFGPGTRLTVL.

The chain joins TRBV14 to TRBJ2-7; D is perhaps TRBD2 (6 bases). The CDR3 contains 13 residues. Germline assignment: CDR1 SGHDN and CDR2 FVKESK. With 2 bases removed from V and 1 base from J, the gap between germline ends came to 6 bases. CDR3 region: CASSQRGSYEQYF. CDR3 in DNA: TGTGCCAGCAGCCAACGGGGGTCCTACGAGCAGTACTTC.

At least ten counts were recorded for this clonotype. This chain joins TRBV6-4 and TRBJ2-2, with D unclear. This CDR3 is built from 14 residues. Trimming stripped 6 bases from V and 6 bases from J, with 14 bases between. In germline, CDR1 is MRHNA, CDR2 SNTAGT. The CDR3 DNA follows: TGTGCCAGCAGCGACAACCCCGGGTCCGGGGAGCTGTTTTTT. Its protein product is CASSDNPGSGELFF.

This clonotype was counted at least ten times. J is TRBJ2-1 and V is TRBV7-9, with TRBD2 as a possible D gene (5 bases). Germline V gene data show CDR1 as SEHNR and CDR2 as FQNEAQ (reference sequence). The ends were cut back, 1 base at V and 7 bases at J, with 17 bases in the middle. This CDR3 region has 16 residues. The CDR3 DNA is TGTGCCAGCAGCTTAGTCGACGGGAAGCCGGGGAATGAGCAGTTCTTC. The encoded protein is CASSLVDGKPGNEQFF.

This rearrangement joins TRBV25-1 to TRBJ2-7, with TRBD1 matching over 8 bases. There are 14 residues in the CDR3. CDR1 is MGHDK, CDR2 SYGVNS, per germline. With V trimmed by 3 bases and J by 3 bases, 4 bases remained unmatched. CDR3: CASSDLGQGYEQYF. DNA for the CDR3: TGTGCCAGCAGTGACCTCGGACAGGGCTACGAGCAGTACTTC.

This chain joins TRBV29-1 and TRBJ2-1, with 9 bases aligning to TRBD1. Trimming removed 6 bases from V and 8 bases from J; junction bases left unmatched: 8. The CDR3 has 13 residues. CDR1 is SQVTM, CDR2 ANQGSEA, per germline. The DNA of the CDR3 is TGCAGCGTACTAGGGACAGGGAGCGATGAGCAGTTCTTC. Encoded protein: CSVLGTGSDEQFF.

This clonotype appeared many times. This rearrangement joins TRBV14 to TRBJ2-7; 7 nucleotides line up with TRBD2. Trimming took 0 bases from V and 4 from J; bases not matched to a gene: 18. This CDR3 spans 19 amino acids. The V gene's germline CDR1 is SGHDN and CDR2 FVKESK. The CDR3 nucleotides are TGTGCCAGCAGCCAAGAAGTCGGGGGGAGTAGGGTGTGTATTTACGAGCAGTACTTC. The encoded protein is CASSQEVGGSRVCIYEQYF.

With respect to this clonotype: Since a much larger clone is just one base distant, this may be a read error. This rearrangement joins TRBV29-1 to TRBJ1-1; TRBD1 is a possible D gene (5 bases). The germline gives CDR1 SQVTM, CDR2 ANQGSEA. This CDR3 has 11 residues. CDR3 region: CSACGATEALF. CDR3 in DNA: TGCAGCGCCTGTGGGGCAACTGAAGCTCTCTTT. The whole variable domain, filled in from reference TRBV29-1 and TRBJ1-1, reads SAVISQKPSRDICQRGTSLTIQCQVDSQVTMMFWYRQQPGQSLTLIATANQGSEATYESGFVIDKFPISRPNLTFSTLTVSNMSPEDSSIYLCSACGATEALFGQGTRLTVV.

Many counts were recorded for this clonotype. J is TRBJ2-1 and V is TRBV7-8; D might be TRBD2 (5 bases). The CDR3 is made up of 15 amino acids. Germline V gene lookup returns CDR1 SGHVS and CDR2 FQNEAQ. Trimming removed 2 bases from V and 0 bases from J, with 8 bases in between. In DNA form, the CDR3 reads TGTGCCAGCAGCTTATCTAGCAGCTCCTACAATGAGCAGTTCTTC. Protein: CASSLSSSSYNEQFF.

The chain combines TRBV7-2 with TRBJ2-5; TRBD2 matches at 10 bases. The CDR3 consists of 16 residues. The V segment lost 5 bases and the J segment 4 bases; nucleotides outside the gene matches: 10. Germline V CDR1 and CDR2: SGHTA, FQGNSA. The CDR3 DNA sequence: TGTGCCAGCAGCCCGAGGGCTAGCGGGAGACTAGAGACCCAGTACTTC. It encodes CASSPRASGRLETQYF.

V usage is TRBV25-1 and J usage is TRBJ2-1, with D perhaps matching TRBD2 (6 bases). In germline, CDR1 is MGHDK, CDR2 SYGVNS. This CDR3 spans 16 amino acids. Trimming pared 5 bases from V and 7 bases from J, leaving 21 bases between. CDR3 nucleotide sequence: TGTGCCAGCAGTTCTGGGGACTTCCTTTTCCGGAATGAGCAGTTCTTC. It codes for CASSSGDFLFRNEQFF.

For this clonotype: No conserved phenylalanine or tryptophan ends this CDR3, so it is likely a read error. It is unclear where the CDR3 begins or ends on the DNA, so no DNA is shown, and the CDR3 is as TCRdb lists it. The rearrangement links TRBV24-1 to TRBJ2-5; the table assigns TRBD1, which was not confirmed against the DNA. Germline-derived CDR1 and CDR2 are KGHDR and SFDVKD. The CDR3 spans 17 residues, counting both ends. CDR3 loop: CATSDRNRGGVARPSTS.

In its sample, this clonotype ranks as medium-sized. The chain joins TRBV7-8 to TRBJ2-7; no firm D call. CDR1 and CDR2 (germline): SGHVS, FQNEAQ. V lost 4 bases, J lost 7 bases, and 11 bases lay in between. The CDR3 consists of 12 residues. The CDR3 protein is CASSSKRFEQYF. The CDR3 region has the DNA TGTGCCAGCAGCTCTAAGAGGTTTGAGCAGTACTTC.

This clonotype appeared a few times. This chain connects TRBV6-5 to TRBJ2-7; 9 bases are a match to TRBD1. Trimming took 6 bases from V and 3 from J; bases not matched to a gene: 0. This CDR3 is built from 12 residues. Germline values: CDR1 MNHEY, CDR2 SVGAGI. CDR3 sequence (DNA): TGTGCCAGCAGGACAGGGGGCTACGAGCAGTACTTC. It translates to CASRTGGYEQYF.

CDR3: CASSQEGGYTGELFF. The CDR3 coding sequence is TGTGCCAGCAGTCAAGAGGGAGGGTACACCGGGGAGCTGTTTTTT. V usage is TRBV7-6 and J usage is TRBJ2-2; 7 nucleotides agree with TRBD2. J lost 3 bases, V lost 6 bases, and 7 bases had no gene match. The CDR3 is 15 residues long. From germline, CDR1 is SGHVS and CDR2 FNYEAQ.

This chain connects TRBV5-6 to TRBJ2-1, with unresolved D. V gave up 4 bases and J gave up 0 bases, with 8 bases separating them. This CDR3 spans 14 amino acids. Germline assignment: CDR1 SGHDT and CDR2 YYEEEE. This CDR3 reads CASSPASSYNEQFF. The CDR3 nucleotides are TGTGCCAGCAGCCCCGCGTCCTCCTACAATGAGCAGTTCTTC.

V is TRBV29-1 and J is TRBJ2-7; 11 bases are shared with TRBD1. V was clipped by 6 bases and J by 3 bases; unmatched bases: 4. Germline-derived CDR1 and CDR2 are SQVTM and ANQGSEA. CDR3 size: 13 residues. CDR3 protein: CSVGDRGNYEQYF. CDR3 DNA sequence: TGCAGCGTGGGGGACAGGGGGAACTACGAGCAGTACTTC.

This clonotype was picked up one time. CDR3 sequence reads: CASSDRPGLPYEQYF. Written as DNA, the CDR3 is TGTGCCAGCAGTGATCGCCCGGGACTACCCTACGAGCAGTACTTC. This sequence joins TRBV2 and TRBJ2-7, with 7 bases aligning to TRBD2. Germline V gene lookup returns CDR1 SNHLY and CDR2 FYNNEI. This CDR3 is 15 amino acids long. With V trimmed by 3 bases and J by 2 bases, 7 bases remained unmatched.

V and J are TRBV7-9 and TRBJ1-5, with 7 bases identical to TRBD1. From germline, CDR1 is SEHNR and CDR2 FQNEAQ (reference sequence). The CDR3 is 15 amino acids. V was pared by 2 bases and J by 1 base, with 2 bases of the junction left unmatched. The CDR3 is CASSLWDSSNQPQHF. The CDR3 nucleotides are TGTGCCAGCAGCTTATGGGACAGCAGCAATCAGCCCCAGCATTTT.

This clonotype was counted many times. This rearrangement joins TRBV19 to TRBJ2-3, with D possibly being TRBD2 (6 bases). V was trimmed by 7 bases and J by 2 bases, leaving 10 bases between them. Germline assignment: CDR1 LNHDA and CDR2 SQIVND (reference sequence). The CDR3 extends over 13 amino acids. CDR3 bases: TGTGCCAGTAAGGAGGGGCCCACAGATACGCAGTATTTT. This codes for CASKEGPTDTQYF.

The J gene is TRBJ2-2, the V gene TRBV2; D might be TRBD1 or TRBD2, each matching 5 bases. The length of the CDR3 is 15 residues. Germline lookup yields CDR1 SNHLY and CDR2 FYNNEI. V lost 8 bases and J lost 4, with 17 bases in between. CDR3 protein: CASLPSRGSTGELFF. CDR3 coding DNA: TGTGCCAGCCTTCCATCCCGGGGCTCCACCGGGGAGCTGTTTTTT.

This clonotype was counted at least ten times. The chain couples TRBV4-2 to TRBJ2-7; D possibly corresponds to TRBD1 (5 bases). This CDR3 is 17 amino acids long. The V end was cut by 0 bases, the J end by 2 bases, with 17 bases between. Germline loops: CDR1 LGHNA, CDR2 YNFKEQ. Written as DNA, the CDR3 is TGTGCCAGCAGCCAAGATTCGGCCAGGGTCATTCCCTACGAGCAGTACTTC. Translated: CASSQDSARVIPYEQYF.

The chain is built from TRBV19 and TRBJ2-1; D remains unclear. CDR1 and CDR2 from the germline V gene are LNHDA and SQIVND (reference sequence). V was pared by 5 bases and J by 3 bases, with 8 bases between. There are 13 residues in the CDR3. The CDR3 bases are TGTGCCAGTAGTCCGAAGGTCTACAATGAGCAGTTCTTC. It translates to CASSPKVYNEQFF.

The table lists this clonotype with many counts. The chain uses TRBV5-4 and TRBJ2-3, with 7 bases lining up with TRBD2. Germline V CDR1 and CDR2: SGHNT, YYREEE (reference sequence). The CDR3 is 16 amino acids. With 4 bases clipped from V and 0 bases from J, the junction kept 8 bases outside the gene matches. The DNA of the CDR3 is TGTGCCAGCAGCCGTAAACTAGCGACAAGCACAGATACGCAGTATTTT. It codes for CASSRKLATSTDTQYF. The full variable domain, with the rest looked up from reference TRBV5-4 and TRBJ2-3, is ETGVTQSPTHLIKTRGQQVTLRCSSQSGHNTVSWYQQALGQGPQFIFQYYREEENGRGNFPPRFSGLQFPNYSSELNVNALELDDSALYLCASSRKLATSTDTQYFGPGTRLTVL.

V is TRBV5-4 and J is TRBJ2-5, with D possibly called TRBD1 or TRBD2 (5 bases each). The CDR3 is 14 residues long. V dropped 0 bases and J dropped 5 bases, with 11 bases sitting between them. Germline CDR1 reads SGHNT; CDR2 reads YYREEE (reference sequence). This chain's CDR3 is CASSLVGGLETQYF. The CDR3 bases are TGTGCCAGCAGCTTGGTTGGGGGATTGGAGACCCAGTACTTC.

The J gene is TRBJ2-3, the V gene TRBV20-1; D unclear. Germline CDR1 reads DFQATT; CDR2 reads SNEGSKA (reference sequence). The germline V and J ends were trimmed by 3 bases and 4 bases, with 5 bases remaining between them. The CDR3 consists of 11 residues. The CDR3 coding sequence is TGCAGTGCTAGGAAGGCAGATACGCAGTATTTT. Translation gives CSARKADTQYF.

This chain links TRBV29-1 with TRBJ1-2; 7 bases agree with TRBD1. V was pared by 1 base and J by 2 bases, with 7 bases of the junction left unmatched. Germline V gene data show CDR1 as SQVTM and CDR2 as ANQGSEA. The CDR3 covers 15 residues. The CDR3, as DNA: TGCAGCGTTGAAGCAAGACAGGGCCCAAACTATGGCTACACCTTC. Residues: CSVEARQGPNYGYTF.

The rearrangement joins TRBV10-2 to TRBJ1-3; unclear D gene. The V end lost 3 bases, the J end lost 0 bases, and 6 bases lay between the germline ends. Germline assignment: CDR1 WSHSY and CDR2 SAAADI. CDR3 length: 14 amino acids. The CDR3 region is CASSERSSGNTIYF. CDR3 DNA: TGCGCCAGCAGTGAAAGGAGCTCTGGAAACACCATATATTTT.

This clonotype was counted ten times or more. The V and J genes are TRBV6-5 and TRBJ2-3; D call uncertain. The CDR3 loop spans 15 amino acids. The V end lost 2 bases, the J end lost 8 bases, and 17 bases lay between the germline ends. CDR1 is MNHEY, CDR2 SVGAGI, per germline. The CDR3 coding sequence is TGTGCCAGCAGTTACATCTGGAGAGGCAGAGCTACGCAGTATTTT. It specifies CASSYIWRGRATQYF.